Listed below are T cell receptor beta chains from one sample, sequenced in a study of cytomegalovirus exposure and HLA in healthy donors. Data came from immunoSEQ multiplex PCR; TCRdb stores just in-frame clones and leaves some out. The sample has about 130,000 clones; about three quarters are singletons. Sequenced input: PBMCs. The receptors here all came from a female donor in good health and CMV-seronegative. The CDR3 runs from the conserved cysteine through the conserved F or W. A D gene is named only where the DNA matches it firmly. Rows give clone size only sometimes, using once, few, many, or a class for an expanded clone.

cdr3_aa: CASSLHSGLNTGELFF
cdr3_nt: TGTGCCAGCAGCTTGCATTCCGGACTGAACACCGGGGAGCTGTTTTTT
v_call: TRBV11-2
d_call: NA
j_call: TRBJ2-2
clone_size: NA

cdr3_aa: CASKGTSNTEAFF
cdr3_nt: TGTGCCAGCAAAGGGACATCCAACACTGAAGCTTTCTTT
v_call: TRBV11-2
d_call: NA
j_call: TRBJ1-1
clone_size: NA

cdr3_aa: CASSSIRGRFDEQYF
cdr3_nt: TGTGCCAGCAGCTCCATCAGGGGGCGATTCGACGAGCAGTACTTC
v_call: TRBV5-5
d_call: TRBD1
j_call: TRBJ2-7
clone_size: NA

cdr3_aa: CASSGQKETQYF
cdr3_nt: TGTGCCAGCAGCGGACAGAAAGAGACCCAGTACTTC
v_call: TRBV4-2
d_call: NA
j_call: TRBJ2-5
clone_size: few

cdr3_aa: CAALGTGTGGPNTGELFF
cdr3_nt: TGTGCCGCGCTGGGAACCGGGACAGGGGGCCCGAACACCGGGGAGCTGTTTTTT
v_call: TRBV2
d_call: TRBD1
j_call: TRBJ2-2
clone_size: NA

cdr3_aa: CASSRDRANSPLHF
cdr3_nt: TGTGCCAGCAGCCGCGACAGGGCCAATTCACCCCTCCACTTT
v_call: TRBV7-6
d_call: TRBD1
j_call: TRBJ1-6
clone_size: few

cdr3_aa: CASSFSTRVMGIRDGYTF
cdr3_nt: TGTGCCAGCAGTTTTAGTACCAGGGTGATGGGAATTAGAGATGGCTACACCTTC
v_call: TRBV28
d_call: NA
j_call: TRBJ1-2
clone_size: NA

cdr3_aa: CASSSGQGFTDTQYF
cdr3_nt: TGTGCCAGCAGCTCGGGACAGGGATTCACAGATACGCAGTATTTT
v_call: TRBV2
d_call: TRBD1
j_call: TRBJ2-3
clone_size: few

cdr3_aa: CASRGTVTQYF
cdr3_nt: TGTGCCAGCAGGGGCACGGTTACCCAGTACTTC
v_call: TRBV2
d_call: NA
j_call: TRBJ2-5
clone_size: NA

cdr3_aa: CASSETGATDTQYF
cdr3_nt: TGTGCCAGCAGTGAGACAGGGGCCACAGATACGCAGTATTTT
v_call: TRBV6-4
d_call: TRBD1
j_call: TRBJ2-3
clone_size: NA

cdr3_aa: CASSEGGKFSYNEQFF
cdr3_nt: TGTGCCAGCAGTGAAGGCGGGAAGTTCTCCTACAATGAGCAGTTCTTC
v_call: TRBV2
d_call: NA
j_call: TRBJ2-1
clone_size: NA

cdr3_aa: CASTLSGGEAFF
cdr3_nt: TGTGCCAGCACCCTATCAGGGGGCGAAGCTTTCTTT
v_call: TRBV2
d_call: TRBD1
j_call: TRBJ1-1
clone_size: NA

cdr3_aa: CASSPGLDTQYF
cdr3_nt: TGTGCCAGCAGCCCGGGGTTGGATACGCAGTATTTT
v_call: TRBV7-9
d_call: NA
j_call: TRBJ2-3
clone_size: NA

cdr3_aa: CASSGEVNTEAFF
cdr3_nt: TGTGCCAGCAGTGGGGAGGTGAACACTGAAGCTTTCTTT
v_call: TRBV6-1
d_call: NA
j_call: TRBJ1-1
clone_size: NA

cdr3_aa: CASRQGAIDEQFF
cdr3_nt: TGCGCCAGCAGACAGGGGGCGATCGATGAGCAGTTCTTC
v_call: TRBV5-1
d_call: TRBD1
j_call: TRBJ2-1
clone_size: NA

cdr3_aa: CASSPGTSVADTQYF
cdr3_nt: TGCGCCAGCAGTCCCGGGACTAGCGTAGCAGATACGCAGTATTTT
v_call: TRBV10-1
d_call: TRBD2
j_call: TRBJ2-3
clone_size: NA

cdr3_aa: CASSLLGVEGLAGGREQYF
cdr3_nt: TGTGCCAGCAGTTTATTGGGCGTTGAGGGACTAGCGGGGGGGCGCGAGCAGTACTTC
v_call: TRBV27
d_call: TRBD2
j_call: TRBJ2-7
clone_size: NA

cdr3_aa: CASSPVQAGGNYGYTF
cdr3_nt: TGTGCCAGCTCACCCGTCCAAGCAGGGGGCAACTATGGCTACACCTTC
v_call: TRBV18
d_call: TRBD1
j_call: TRBJ1-2
clone_size: NA

cdr3_aa: CAINIQAGTSYNEQFF
cdr3_nt: TGTGCCATAAATATACAAGCGGGAACCTCCTACAATGAGCAGTTCTTC
v_call: TRBV2
d_call: TRBD2
j_call: TRBJ2-1
clone_size: once

cdr3_aa: CASSQDRGPWETQYF
cdr3_nt: TGTGCCAGCAGCCAGGACAGGGGGCCATGGGAGACCCAGTACTTC
v_call: TRBV11-3
d_call: TRBD1
j_call: TRBJ2-5
clone_size: NA

cdr3_aa: CASSSPSGTETQYF
cdr3_nt: TGTGCCAGCAGTTCTCCTAGCGGGACAGAGACCCAGTACTTC
v_call: TRBV28
d_call: TRBD2
j_call: TRBJ2-5
clone_size: NA

cdr3_aa: CASSKGDSSYEQYF
cdr3_nt: TGTGCCAGCAGTAAAGGGGACAGTTCCTACGAGCAGTACTTC
v_call: TRBV2
d_call: TRBD1
j_call: TRBJ2-7
clone_size: NA

cdr3_aa: CASRGVANTGELFF
cdr3_nt: TGCGCCAGCAGGGGCGTGGCGAACACCGGGGAGCTGTTTTTT
v_call: TRBV5-1
d_call: NA
j_call: TRBJ2-2
clone_size: NA

cdr3_aa: CASSTWAGGIETEAFF
cdr3_nt: TGCGCCAGCAGCACCTGGGCCGGGGGAATTGAAACTGAAGCTTTCTTT
v_call: TRBV4-1
d_call: NA
j_call: TRBJ1-1
clone_size: NA

cdr3_aa: CASSQGNRDRGYEQYF
cdr3_nt: TGCGCCAGCAGCCAAGGAAACCGGGACAGGGGCTACGAGCAGTACTTC
v_call: TRBV4-1
d_call: TRBD1
j_call: TRBJ2-7
clone_size: NA

cdr3_aa: CASRALGQLNEKLFF
cdr3_nt: TGTGCCAGCCGTGCACTGGGACAGCTGAATGAAAAACTGTTTTTT
v_call: TRBV2
d_call: TRBD1
j_call: TRBJ1-4
clone_size: NA

cdr3_aa: CAWSHRRTGELFF
cdr3_nt: TGTGCCTGGAGCCACAGGCGCACCGGGGAGCTGTTTTTT
v_call: TRBV30
d_call: NA
j_call: TRBJ2-2
clone_size: NA

cdr3_aa: CASSDEREGRETQYF
cdr3_nt: TGTGCCAGCAGTGATGAACGGGAGGGCCGCGAGACCCAGTACTTC
v_call: TRBV2
d_call: TRBD2
j_call: TRBJ2-5
clone_size: NA

cdr3_aa: CATSRDHLLAANVLTF
cdr3_nt: TGTGCCACCAGCAGAGATCATCTGTTAGCGGCCAACGTCCTGACTTTC
v_call: TRBV15
d_call: NA
j_call: TRBJ2-6
clone_size: NA

cdr3_aa: CASSPRLAGNYEQYF
cdr3_nt: TGTGCCAGCAGCCCAAGACTAGCGGGAAACTACGAGCAGTACTTC
v_call: TRBV7-8
d_call: TRBD2
j_call: TRBJ2-7
clone_size: NA

cdr3_aa: CASSTDAGGPYEQYF
cdr3_nt: TGTGCCAGTAGTACGGATGCGGGGGGGCCCTACGAGCAGTACTTC
v_call: TRBV19
d_call: TRBD2
j_call: TRBJ2-7
clone_size: few

cdr3_aa: CASSLGEPWHF
cdr3_nt: TGCGCCAGCAGCCTGGGGGAGCCGTGGCATTTT
v_call: TRBV5-1
d_call: NA
j_call: TRBJ1-5
clone_size: NA

cdr3_aa: CASSIRTGGDSPLHF
cdr3_nt: TGTGCCAGCAGCATAAGGACAGGGGGGGATTCACCCCTCCACTTT
v_call: TRBV5-4
d_call: TRBD1
j_call: TRBJ1-6
clone_size: NA

cdr3_aa: CASSLRALQNEKLFF
cdr3_nt: TGCGCCAGCAGCCTAAGAGCTCTACAGAATGAAAAACTGTTTTTT
v_call: TRBV4-1
d_call: NA
j_call: TRBJ1-4
clone_size: NA

cdr3_aa: CASRRGGALNEQFF
cdr3_nt: TGTGCCAGCCGGAGGGGGGGGGCCCTCAATGAGCAGTTCTTC
v_call: TRBV7-8
d_call: NA
j_call: TRBJ2-1
clone_size: NA

cdr3_aa: CASSHTQGVGNQPQHF
cdr3_nt: TGTGCCAGCAGTCATACCCAGGGGGTAGGCAATCAGCCCCAGCATTTT
v_call: TRBV2
d_call: TRBD1
j_call: TRBJ1-5
clone_size: NA

cdr3_aa: CASSAHVRGTGSYEQYF
cdr3_nt: TGCGCCAGCAGCGCCCATGTCCGGGGGACCGGCTCCTACGAGCAGTACTTC
v_call: TRBV4-1
d_call: NA
j_call: TRBJ2-7
clone_size: NA